Listed below are T cell receptor beta chains from one sample, sequenced in a study of shared clonotypes between healthy human individuals. TCRdb's table, derived via immunoSEQ multiplex PCR, lists solely in-frame clones and lacks some. This sample has about 2.4 million clones, with over 85% found just once. Input material: naive CD4+ T cells from PBMCs. The receptors stem from a man between 18 and 35 years old in good health. Some clones in this sample may be carry-over from other donors' samples. CDR3s include the opening cysteine and the closing phenylalanine or tryptophan. A D gene is named only where the DNA matches it firmly. Clone size, where shown, is once, few, many, or a class for clones that have expanded.

D gene	CDR3 length	V gene	clone size	J gene	CDR3 protein	CDR3 DNA
.	12	TRBV10-3	.	TRBJ2-2	CAISGNTGELFF	TGTGCCATCAGTGGGAACACCGGGGAGCTGTTTTTT
.	11	TRBV20-1	.	TRBJ1-2	CSAGRRDGYTF	TGCAGTGCCGGACGGAGGGATGGCTACACCTTC
TRBD1	16	TRBV7-2	.	TRBJ2-5	CASSFTTGVGMETQYF	TGTGCCAGCAGCTTCACTACAGGGGTCGGTATGGAGACCCAGTACTTC
.	11	TRBV25-1	.	TRBJ1-5	CASSSVGERHF	TGTGCCAGCAGTTCAGTCGGAGAACGGCATTTT
.	13	TRBV19	.	TRBJ1-2	CASSMPGLDRYTF	TGTGCCAGTAGTATGCCGGGTCTGGATCGCTACACCTTC
TRBD2	15	TRBV7-9	once	TRBJ2-5	CASSFGREGLETQYF	TGTGCCAGCAGCTTCGGACGGGAGGGGTTGGAGACCCAGTACTTC
TRBD1	14	TRBV28	.	TRBJ1-4	CASRPGGMGEKLFF	TGTGCCAGCAGGCCAGGGGGCATGGGTGAAAAACTGTTTTTT
TRBD1	14	TRBV27	.	TRBJ2-7	CASSSWDRTYEQYF	TGTGCCAGCAGTTCGTGGGACAGAACCTACGAGCAGTACTTC
TRBD2	15	TRBV5-1	.	TRBJ2-1	CASNPLAGGPNEQFF	TGCGCCAGCAACCCCTTGGCGGGAGGGCCAAATGAGCAGTTCTTC
.	13	TRBV19	few	TRBJ1-1	CASSVDRNLKAFF	TGTGCCAGTAGTGTAGACAGGAACTTGAAAGCTTTCTTT